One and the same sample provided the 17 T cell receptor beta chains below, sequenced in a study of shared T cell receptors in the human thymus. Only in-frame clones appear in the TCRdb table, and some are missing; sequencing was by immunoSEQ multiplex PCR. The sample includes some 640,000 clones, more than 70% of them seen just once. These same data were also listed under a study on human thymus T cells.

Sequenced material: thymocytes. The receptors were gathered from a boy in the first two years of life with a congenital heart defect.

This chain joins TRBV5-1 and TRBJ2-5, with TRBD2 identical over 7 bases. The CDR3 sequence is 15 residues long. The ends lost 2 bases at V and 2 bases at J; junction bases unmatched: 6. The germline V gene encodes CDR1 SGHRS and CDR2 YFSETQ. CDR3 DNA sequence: TGCGCCAGCAGCTTCGAGCGGGGACCTCAAGAGACCCAGTACTTC. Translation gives CASSFERGPQETQYF. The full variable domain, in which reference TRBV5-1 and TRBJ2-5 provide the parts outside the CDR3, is KAGVTQTPRYLIKTRGQQVTLSCSPISGHRSVSWYQQTPGQGLQFLFEYFSETQRNKGNFPGRFSGRQFSNSRSEMNVSTLELGDSALYLCASSFERGPQETQYFGPGTRLLVL.

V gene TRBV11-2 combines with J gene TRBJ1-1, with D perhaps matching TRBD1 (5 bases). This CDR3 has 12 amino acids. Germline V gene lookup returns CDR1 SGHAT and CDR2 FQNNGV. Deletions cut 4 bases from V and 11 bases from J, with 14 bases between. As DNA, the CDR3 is TGTGCCAGCAGCTGGCGGCGGGACGGGGCTTTCTTT. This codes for CASSWRRDGAFF.

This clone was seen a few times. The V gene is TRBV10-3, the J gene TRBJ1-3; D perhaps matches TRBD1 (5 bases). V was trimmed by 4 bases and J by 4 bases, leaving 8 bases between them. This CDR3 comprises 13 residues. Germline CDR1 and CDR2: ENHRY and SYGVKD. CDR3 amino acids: CAISAGKGNTIYF. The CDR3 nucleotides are TGTGCCATCAGTGCAGGGAAGGGAAACACCATATATTTT.

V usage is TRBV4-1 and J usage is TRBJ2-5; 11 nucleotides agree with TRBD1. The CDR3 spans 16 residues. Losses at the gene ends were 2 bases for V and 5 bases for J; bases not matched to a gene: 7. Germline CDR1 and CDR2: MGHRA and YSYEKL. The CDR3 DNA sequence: TGCGCCAGCAGCCAATTTGGGACAGGGGGGAGGGAGACCCAGTACTTC. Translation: CASSQFGTGGRETQYF.

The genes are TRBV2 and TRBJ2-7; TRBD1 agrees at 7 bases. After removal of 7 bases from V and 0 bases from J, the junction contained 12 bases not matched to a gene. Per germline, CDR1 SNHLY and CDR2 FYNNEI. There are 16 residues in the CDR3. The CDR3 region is CASTPSRDRPSYEQYF. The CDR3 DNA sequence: TGTGCCAGCACCCCTTCTAGGGACAGACCCTCCTACGAGCAGTACTTC.

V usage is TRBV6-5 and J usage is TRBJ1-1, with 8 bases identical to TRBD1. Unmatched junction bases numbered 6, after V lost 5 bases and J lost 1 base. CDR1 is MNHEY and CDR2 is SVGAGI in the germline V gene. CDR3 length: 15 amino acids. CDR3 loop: CASSGQTGANTEAFF. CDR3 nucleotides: TGTGCCAGCAGTGGACAGACAGGGGCGAACACTGAAGCTTTCTTT.

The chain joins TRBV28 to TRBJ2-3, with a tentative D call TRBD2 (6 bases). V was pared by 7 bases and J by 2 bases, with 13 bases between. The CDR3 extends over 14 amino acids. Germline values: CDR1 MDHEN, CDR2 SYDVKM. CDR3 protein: CASISGVTTDTQYF. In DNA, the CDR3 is TGTGCCAGCATTTCGGGGGTAACCACAGATACGCAGTATTTT.

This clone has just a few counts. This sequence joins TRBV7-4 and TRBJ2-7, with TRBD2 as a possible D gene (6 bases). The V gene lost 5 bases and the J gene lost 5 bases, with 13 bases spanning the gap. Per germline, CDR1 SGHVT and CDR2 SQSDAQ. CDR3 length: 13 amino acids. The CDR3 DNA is TGTGCCAGCAGCGTCTCGGGACTCCACGAGCAGTACTTC. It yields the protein CASSVSGLHEQYF.

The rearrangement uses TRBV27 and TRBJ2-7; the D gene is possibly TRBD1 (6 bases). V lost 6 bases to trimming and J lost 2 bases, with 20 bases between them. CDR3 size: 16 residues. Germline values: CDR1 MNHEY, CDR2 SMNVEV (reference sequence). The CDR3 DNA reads TGTGCCAGCAGCTACTACCGCGGACAGCGGACCTACGAGCAGTACTTC. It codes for CASSYYRGQRTYEQYF.

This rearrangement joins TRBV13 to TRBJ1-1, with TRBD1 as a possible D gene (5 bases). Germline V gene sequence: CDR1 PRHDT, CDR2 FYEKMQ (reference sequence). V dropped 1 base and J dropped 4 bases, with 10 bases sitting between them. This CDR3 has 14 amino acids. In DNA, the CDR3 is TGTGCCAGCAGCTTAGCCAGGGTGGTCACTGAAGCTTTCTTT. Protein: CASSLARVVTEAFF.

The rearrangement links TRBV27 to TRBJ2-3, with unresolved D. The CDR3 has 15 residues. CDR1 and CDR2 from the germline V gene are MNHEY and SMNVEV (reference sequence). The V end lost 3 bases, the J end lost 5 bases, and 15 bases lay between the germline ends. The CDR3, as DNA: TGTGCCAGCAGTTTTCGGCGGCAACCTCAAGATACGCAGTATTTT. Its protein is CASSFRRQPQDTQYF.

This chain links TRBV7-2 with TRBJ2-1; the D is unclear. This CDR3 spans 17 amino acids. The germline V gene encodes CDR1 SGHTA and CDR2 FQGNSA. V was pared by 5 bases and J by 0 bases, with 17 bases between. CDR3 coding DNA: TGTGCCAGCAGCGACGGAGCGCTGATGGGCTCCTACAATGAGCAGTTCTTC. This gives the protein CASSDGALMGSYNEQFF.

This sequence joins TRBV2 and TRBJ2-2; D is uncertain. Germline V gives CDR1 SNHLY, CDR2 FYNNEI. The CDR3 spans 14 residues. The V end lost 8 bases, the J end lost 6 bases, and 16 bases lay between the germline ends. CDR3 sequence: CASWADPGSGELFF. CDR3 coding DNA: TGTGCCAGCTGGGCCGACCCAGGCTCCGGGGAGCTGTTTTTT.

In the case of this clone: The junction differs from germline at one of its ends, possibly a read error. CDR3 loop: CASSFGEGEKLFF. The CDR3 DNA sequence: TGTGCTAGCAGCTTCGGGGAGGGGGAAAAACTGTTTTTT. This sequence joins TRBV7-7 and TRBJ1-4; possibly TRBD1 for D (5 bases). The CDR3 totals 13 residues. The germline V gene has CDR1 SSHAT and CDR2 FNYEAQ (reference sequence).

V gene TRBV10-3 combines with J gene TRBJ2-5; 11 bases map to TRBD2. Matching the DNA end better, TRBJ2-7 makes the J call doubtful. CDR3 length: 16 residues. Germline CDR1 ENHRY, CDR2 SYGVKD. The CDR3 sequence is CAISEEGSGRGNEQYF. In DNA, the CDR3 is TGTGCCATCAGTGAGGAGGGTAGCGGGAGGGGAAACGAGCAGTACTTC.

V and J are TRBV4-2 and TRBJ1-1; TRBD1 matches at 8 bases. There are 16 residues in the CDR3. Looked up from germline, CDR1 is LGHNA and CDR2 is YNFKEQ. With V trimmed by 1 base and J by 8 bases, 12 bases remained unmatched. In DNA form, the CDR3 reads TGTGCCAGCAGCCAAGGGGCAAAGGACAGGGAGCAAGAAGCTTTCTTT. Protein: CASSQGAKDREQEAFF.

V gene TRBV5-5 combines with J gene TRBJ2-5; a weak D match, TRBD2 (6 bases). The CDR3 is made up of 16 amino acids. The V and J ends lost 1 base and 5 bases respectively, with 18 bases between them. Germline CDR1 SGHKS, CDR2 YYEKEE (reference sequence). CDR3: CASSLLASEELETQYF. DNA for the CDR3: TGTGCCAGCAGCTTGTTGGCTAGCGAGGAGTTGGAGACCCAGTACTTC.